Ten or more counts support the clone carrying this TCR beta chain. Its antigen is undetermined. The data belong to a study of human T cells and chemical hapten exposure. Overall study results and limits: With DPC sensitization, TCRs exceeding 1 in 1000 frequency showed no change.

Time point reported: healthy volunteer bleed at 6 weeks. Unfractionated whole blood was the source of the extracted total RNA. This CDR3 contains 15 residues. The germline CDR1 and CDR2 sequences are MDHEN and SYDVKM. J lost 6 bases, V lost 1 base, and 5 bases had no gene match. MiXCR was run by TCRdb on the RACE reads, yielding one entry per CDR3 protein. Found here are around 45,000 distinct CDR3 sequences, 3.7% of them singletons; the top ten hold around 6%. The chain combines TRBV28 with TRBJ1-1, with 10 bases aligning to TRBD1. The origin of this receptor is a human donor in good health. Some clones in this sample may be carry-over from other donors' samples. What was sequenced was whole blood. The CDR3 region is CASSLLGQGSPEAFF. CDR3 sequence (DNA): TGTGCCAGCAGTTTATTGGGACAGGGGTCCCCTGAAGCTTTCTTT.